Listed below are T cell receptor beta chains from one sample, sequenced in a study of T cell responses to AZD1222 COVID-19 vaccine. Produced via immunoSEQ multiplex PCR; TCRdb's table is partial and in-frame only. The sample contains 120,000 or so clones, 80% to 90% of which appear only once. Sample: peripheral blood, taken 28 days after the second AZD1222 dose. These receptors came from an adult who received the AZD1222 COVID-19 vaccine. The CDR3 runs from the conserved cysteine through the conserved F or W. The D gene is left open where the match is weak. Only part of the rows carry a size: once, few, many, or a class if the clone is expanded.

>TRBD1|TRBJ2-6|TRBV2|.
TGTGCCAGCAGACGAGGGGGACAGGGGACCGGGGCCAACGTCCTGACTTTC
CASRRGGQGTGANVLTF
>.|TRBJ1-1|TRBV18|.
TGTGCCAGCTCACCACACCCCGAGGGAGTTGAAGCTTTCTTT
CASSPHPEGVEAFF
>TRBD1|TRBJ1-1|TRBV6-1|.
TGTGCCAGCAGTGAGCTGACAGGGGCTCGTGAAGCTTTCTTT
CASSELTGAREAFF
>TRBD1|TRBJ2-7|TRBV5-1|.
TGCGCCAGCAACCGGGACAGGGGAACCTACGAGCAGTACTTC
CASNRDRGTYEQYF
>.|TRBJ1-1|TRBV3-1/TRBV3-2|.
TGTGCCAGCAGCCCTGACGGGGGGGCGGGGGCTTTCTTT
CASSPDGGAGAFF
>.|TRBJ1-6|TRBV28|.
TGTGCCAGCAGTTTCGTGAAATATAATTCACCCCTCCACTTT
CASSFVKYNSPLHF
>.|TRBJ2-1|TRBV19|.
TGTGCCAGTAGTATAGACTTAAACAATGAGCAGTTCTTC
CASSIDLNNEQFF
>.|TRBJ1-4|TRBV24-1|.
TGTGCCACCAGTGATTCTCAGGGTGGAAAGGAAAAACTGTTTTTT
CATSDSQGGKEKLFF
>TRBD1|TRBJ2-5|TRBV13|.
TGTGCCAGCAGCACCCGGGACAGTGAAGAGACCCAGTACTTC
CASSTRDSEETQYF
>.|TRBJ2-5|TRBV15|.
TGTGCCACCAGCAGAGATAGTGAGACCCAGTACTTC
CATSRDSETQYF
>TRBD1|TRBJ1-3|TRBV7-8|few
TGTGCCAGCAGCAAGGGACAGGGGTATGGAAACACCATATATTTT
CASSKGQGYGNTIYF
>TRBD2|TRBJ2-3|TRBV11-1|.
TGTGCCAGCAGCCACCCTAGCGGGGGGCCCACAGATACGCAGTATTTT
CASSHPSGGPTDTQYF
>.|TRBJ1-6|TRBV10-1|.
TGCGCCAGCCGCCTCGATCCAGCTGATTCACCCCTCCACTTT
CASRLDPADSPLHF
>TRBD2|TRBJ2-1|TRBV5-1|.
TGCGCCAGCAGCTTGGCCGCGGGACTAAGAAATGAGCAGTTCTTC
CASSLAAGLRNEQFF
>TRBD1|TRBJ1-3|TRBV14|.
TGTGCCAGCAGCCAGCTCGGACAGGGGAGATGGTCTGGAAACACCATATATTTT
CASSQLGQGRWSGNTIYF
>.|TRBJ2-7|TRBV7-2|.
TGTGCCAGCAGCTTATTAGCGGTAAGCTCCTACGAGCAGTACTTC
CASSLLAVSSYEQYF
>.|TRBJ2-3|TRBV27|.
TGTGCCAGCAGCCTAATTCCCTCCCGCACAGATACGCAGTATTTT
CASSLIPSRTDTQYF
>.|TRBJ1-2|TRBV23-1|.
TGCGCCAGCAGTCAATCGCGGGGGAGCCAGGCGGGCTACACCTTC
CASSQSRGSQAGYTF
>.|TRBJ2-7|TRBV27|.
TGTGCCAGCAGTTGGAAAGGATCAGGTCAGTCCTACGAGCAGTACTTC
CASSWKGSGQSYEQYF
>.|TRBJ1-1|TRBV4-3|.
TGCGCCAGCAGCCCCACGGGGGGGCTAGTAGCTTTCTTT
CASSPTGGLVAFF
>.|TRBJ2-7|TRBV20-1|.
TGCAGTGCTAGAGAGGTGTACGAGCAGTACTTC
CSAREVYEQYF
>.|TRBJ1-2|TRBV5-1|.
TGCGCCAGCAGCCCACAACCGGCAGCCTCGACTTATGGCTACACCTTC
CASSPQPAASTYGYTF
>.|TRBJ1-6|TRBV2|.
TGTGCCAGCAGTCCCGGACAGTATAATTCACCCCTCCACTTT
CASSPGQYNSPLHF
>.|TRBJ2-7|TRBV11-2|once
TGTGCCAGCAGCTTTGCGGGAAGCTTCGGGCAGTACTTC
CASSFAGSFGQYF
>TRBD1|TRBJ2-1|TRBV18|.
TGTGCCAGCTCACCGCCGGGACAGGGTCGTGATGAGCAGTTCTTC
CASSPPGQGRDEQFF
>TRBD2|TRBJ2-3|TRBV6-2/TRBV6-3|.
TGTGCCAGCAGTTCCATCGTGATAGCGGGGGATGGGCCCACAGATACGCAGTATTTT
CASSSIVIAGDGPTDTQYF
>.|TRBJ2-2|TRBV2|.
TGTGCCAGCACGGTGCGAAAAACCGGGGAGCTGTTTTTT
CASTVRKTGELFF
>.|TRBJ1-5|TRBV5-1|.
TGCGCCAGCAGCTTGGATGGCTATAATCAGCCCCAGCATTTT
CASSLDGYNQPQHF
>.|TRBJ2-1|TRBV28|.
TGTGCCAGCAGTAAGGGGGGGAACTACAATGAGCAGTTCTTC
CASSKGGNYNEQFF
>.|TRBJ1-1|TRBV28|.
TGTGCCAGCAGATATACAGGGACTGAAGCTTTCTTT
CASRYTGTEAFF
>.|TRBJ2-1|TRBV28|.
TGTGCAGAGGGGACGGCTTACAATGAGCAGTTCTTC
CAEGTAYNEQFF
>.|TRBJ1-6|TRBV27|.
TGTGCCAGCTCGAGAGAAAGACTAAGCTCCTATAATTCACCCCTCCACTTT
CASSRERLSSYNSPLHF
>.|TRBJ1-5|TRBV6-5|.
TGTGCCACCTCCACAGGGAAATATAGCAATCAGCCCCAGCATTTT
CATSTGKYSNQPQHF
>TRBD2|TRBJ2-3|TRBV11-3|few
TGTGCCAGCAGCGGGGGGGTTTTTTCCACAGATACGCAGTATTTT
CASSGGVFSTDTQYF
>.|TRBJ1-1|TRBV10-3|once
TGTGCCATCAGTGAGGTCGATGGGATTGGCACTGAAGCTTTCTTT
CAISEVDGIGTEAFF
>TRBD2|TRBJ2-7|TRBV28|.
TGTGCCAGCAGTTTAACTAGCGTCTACGAGCAGTACTTC
CASSLTSVYEQYF
>TRBD1|TRBJ1-2|TRBV11-2|few
TGTGCCAGCAGCCGTACAGGGGACAGGGGCTACACCTTC
CASSRTGDRGYTF
>TRBD1|TRBJ1-6|TRBV18|.
TGTGCCAGCTCAGACCGGGACAGTAGCTCACCCCTCCACTTT
CASSDRDSSSPLHF
>.|TRBJ1-2|TRBV4-1|.
TGCGCCAGCAGCCAAGATAAGGGCCTTGGCTACACCTTC
CASSQDKGLGYTF
>.|TRBJ1-2|TRBV6-4|.
TGTGCCAGCAGCGACACAGGGTATGGCTACACCTTC
CASSDTGYGYTF
>TRBD1|TRBJ1-1|TRBV28|.
TGTGCCAGCACTATACTCCAGGGGGAACCGATTGAAGCTTTCTTT
CASTILQGEPIEAFF
>.|TRBJ2-7|TRBV9|.
TGTGCCAGCAGCGTAGGGGGGGGCCGTACCTACGAGCAGTACTTC
CASSVGGGRTYEQYF
>TRBD1|TRBJ1-1|TRBV29-1|.
TGCAGCGGAGGGGGTGGGACAGGTTCGACTGAAGCTTTCTTT
CSGGGGTGSTEAFF
>.|TRBJ1-3|TRBV13|.
TGTGCCAGCAGCCCCGCACAGGACCGACCTGGAAACACCATATATTTT
CASSPAQDRPGNTIYF
>.|TRBJ1-1|TRBV19|.
TGTGCCAGTAGCCCGGGGGGCAGGGCGAAGAACACTGAAGCTTTCTTT
CASSPGGRAKNTEAFF
>.|TRBJ1-1|TRBV6-5|.
TGTGCCAGCAATACCGGAAAAAGCCCTGAAGCTTTCTTT
CASNTGKSPEAFF
>.|TRBJ2-7|TRBV5-4|.
TGTGCCAGCAGCCCTGTTCAGGGTTCCTACGAGCAGTACTTC
CASSPVQGSYEQYF
>.|TRBJ1-2|TRBV11-2|.
TGTGCCAGCAGCTTAGGTCGCCCCCCAGGGTACTATGGCTACACCTTC
CASSLGRPPGYYGYTF
>.|TRBJ1-3|TRBV9|.
TGTGCCAGCAGCGTAGGGGTGGAAATCTCTGGAAACACCATATATTTT
CASSVGVEISGNTIYF
>.|TRBJ1-2|TRBV6-6|.
TGTGCCAGCAGTTACTCGTCCAGCCAAGCCTATGGCTACACCTTC
CASSYSSSQAYGYTF
>.|TRBJ2-1|TRBV6-5|.
TGTGCCAGCGACCAGGGGAACTACAATGAGCAGTTCTTC
CASDQGNYNEQFF
>.|TRBJ1-6|TRBV7-3|.
TGTGCCAGCAGCCACGACCCCTGGTCACCCCTCCACTTT
CASSHDPWSPLHF
>.|TRBJ1-1|TRBV2|.
TGTGCCAGCAGTGAAGGTGTGGGGGCAGGAACTGAAGCTTTCTTT
CASSEGVGAGTEAFF
>.|TRBJ1-2|TRBV6-5|.
TGTGCCAGCAGCCCGAGGGATGGCTACACCTTC
CASSPRDGYTF
>TRBD2|TRBJ2-1|TRBV6-1|.
TGTGCCAGCAGTGGAGCGGGGGGTTACAATGAGCAGTTCTTC
CASSGAGGYNEQFF